The 5 T cell receptor beta chains below all came from one sample that was sequenced in a study of cytomegalovirus exposure and HLA in healthy donors. The PCR had 60 Vbeta and 13 Jbeta primers. Generated by immunoSEQ multiplex PCR, the TCRdb table keeps only in-frame clones and is missing some. The sample consists of roughly 120,000 clones, around 78% of them appearing once. The source material was PBMCs. The source of these receptors is a man aged 55 to 69 in good health and CMV-seropositive.

The chain has TRBV5-1 and TRBJ2-1; D is possibly TRBD1 (6 bases). Germline values: CDR1 SGHRS, CDR2 YFSETQ. This CDR3 is built from 14 residues. Between the trimmed V and J ends, which lost 6 bases and 7 bases, there was a span of 17 bases. The CDR3: CASTLGQLSNEQFF. CDR3 coding DNA: TGCGCCAGCACCCTGGGACAACTTTCTAATGAGCAGTTCTTC.

The gene calls are TRBV29-1 and TRBJ2-5, with D perhaps TRBD1 (6 bases). The CDR3 is 12 residues long. Trimming took 4 bases from V and 5 from J, leaving 11 bases between them. Germline CDR1 is SQVTM and CDR2 is ANQGSEA. DNA for the CDR3: TGCAGCGTTGGCCAGGGGATCGAGACCCAGTACTTC. Its protein product is CSVGQGIETQYF.

The genes are TRBV9 and TRBJ2-5; perhaps TRBD1 as D (6 bases). Trimming removed 3 bases from V and 4 bases from J, with 13 bases in between. Germline assignment: CDR1 SGDLS and CDR2 YYNGEE. This CDR3 comprises 14 residues. The CDR3 coding sequence is TGTGCCAGCAGCGGGGGGACACCACGAGAGACCCAGTACTTC. This gives the protein CASSGGTPRETQYF.

The CDR3, as DNA: TGTGCCATCAGGGGGCCGAACGAGAACTATGGCTACACCTTC. It codes for CAIRGPNENYGYTF. J is TRBJ1-2 and V is TRBV6-1, with TRBD1 identical over 8 bases. The CDR3 length is 14 residues. V dropped 10 bases and J dropped 2; count of bases not matched to a gene: 9. Germline V CDR1 and CDR2: MNHNS, SASEGT.

The chain combines TRBV11-2 with TRBJ2-7, with 7 bases that match TRBD2. J was trimmed by 6 bases and V by 5 bases; bases with no gene match: 10. CDR1 is SGHAT and CDR2 is FQNNGV in the germline V gene. The CDR3 totals 14 residues. The CDR3 is CASSRTSGVGEQYF. The CDR3 region has the DNA TGTGCCAGCAGCCGGACGAGCGGGGTAGGCGAGCAGTACTTC.